This record covers a single TCR beta chain. The sample is drawn from a study of blood T cell repertoires in COVID-19. Those enrolled, adults aged 18 to 89 years, came from around 24 US areas. The CDR3 loop spans 17 amino acids. Germline CDR1 reads MNHNS; CDR2 reads SASEGT. Trimming stripped 4 bases from V and 5 bases from J, with 21 bases between. The table came from immunoSEQ multiplex PCR; TCRdb's copy has only in-frame clones and leaves some out. The sample carries 160,000 or so clones, 80% to 90% recorded once. The V gene is TRBV6-1, the J gene TRBJ2-1, with a weak D call TRBD2 (6 bases). Sequenced input: PBMCs or T cells enriched from blood (not recorded which). This receptor was taken from a man in his fifties or sixties who had recovered from COVID-19. The CDR3 DNA follows: TGTGCCAGCAGTGGGCCGTACAGGCTGTCGGGAGACAATGAGCAGTTCTTC. Translated, it gives CASSGPYRLSGDNEQFF.